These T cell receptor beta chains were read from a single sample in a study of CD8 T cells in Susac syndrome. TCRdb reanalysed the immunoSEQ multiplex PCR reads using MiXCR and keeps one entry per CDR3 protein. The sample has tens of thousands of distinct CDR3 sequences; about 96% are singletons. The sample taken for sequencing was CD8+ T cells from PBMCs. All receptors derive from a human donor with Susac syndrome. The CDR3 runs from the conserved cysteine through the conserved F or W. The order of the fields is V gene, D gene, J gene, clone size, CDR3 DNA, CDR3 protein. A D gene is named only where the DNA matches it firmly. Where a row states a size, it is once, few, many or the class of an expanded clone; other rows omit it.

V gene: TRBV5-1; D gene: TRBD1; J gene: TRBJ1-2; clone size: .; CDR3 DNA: TGCGCCAGCAGCTCCGGACAGGGGGATTTGCCCTATGGCTACACCTTC; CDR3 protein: CASSSGQGDLPYGYTF
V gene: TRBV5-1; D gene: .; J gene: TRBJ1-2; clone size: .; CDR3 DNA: TGCGCCAGCAGCGGTGGAGGACCGGGGGGCTATGGCTACACCTTC; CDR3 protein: CASSGGGPGGYGYTF
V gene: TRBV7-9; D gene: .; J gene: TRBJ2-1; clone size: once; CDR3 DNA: TGTGCCAGCAGCGGATTCCAGGGTAGCTCCTACAATGAGCAGTTCTTC; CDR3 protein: CASSGFQGSSYNEQFF
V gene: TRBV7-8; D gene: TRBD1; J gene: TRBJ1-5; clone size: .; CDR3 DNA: TGTGCCAGCAGCTCCGGGACAGGGGACAATCAGCCCCAGCATTTT; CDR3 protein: CASSSGTGDNQPQHF
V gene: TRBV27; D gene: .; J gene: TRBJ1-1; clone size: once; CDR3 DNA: TGTGCCAGCAGTTACAGGGTTGACACTGAAGCTTTCTTT; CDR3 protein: CASSYRVDTEAFF
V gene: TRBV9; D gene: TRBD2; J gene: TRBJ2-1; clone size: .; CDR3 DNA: TGTGCCAGCAGCGTAGGGTCTCTAGCGGGCAATGAGCAGTTCTTC; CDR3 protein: CASSVGSLAGNEQFF
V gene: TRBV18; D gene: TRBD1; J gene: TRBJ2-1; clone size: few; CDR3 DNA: TGTGCCAGCTCACCGGGACAGTACAATGAGCAGTTCTTC; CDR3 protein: CASSPGQYNEQFF
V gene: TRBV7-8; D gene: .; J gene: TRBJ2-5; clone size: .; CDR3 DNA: TGTGCCAGCAACCGGCCCGGTGGGGTAGAGACCCAGTACTTC; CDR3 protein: CASNRPGGVETQYF
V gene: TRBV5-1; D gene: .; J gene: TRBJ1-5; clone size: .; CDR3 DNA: TGCGCCAGCAGCTTAGAGGGAGGGACTCAGCCCCAGCATTTT; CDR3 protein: CASSLEGGTQPQHF
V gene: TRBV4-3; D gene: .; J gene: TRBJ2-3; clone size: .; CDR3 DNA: TGCGCCAGCAACGTTGCGGGTAGCACAGATACGCAGTATTTT; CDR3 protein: CASNVAGSTDTQYF
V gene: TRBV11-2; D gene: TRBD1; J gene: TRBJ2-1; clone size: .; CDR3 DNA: TGTGCCAGCAGCTTCGGGACAGGCCTTTTGGCGCGTTACAATGAGCAGTTCTTC; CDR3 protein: CASSFGTGLLARYNEQFF
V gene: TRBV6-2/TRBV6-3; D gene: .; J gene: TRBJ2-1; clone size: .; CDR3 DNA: TGTGCCAGCAGCTCGGGCGGGGTGATTTACAATGAGCAGTTCTTC; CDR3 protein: CASSSGGVIYNEQFF
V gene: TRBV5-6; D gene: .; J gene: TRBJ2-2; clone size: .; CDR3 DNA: TGTGCCAGCAGCCCCATCGCTTGGCAAAACACCGGGGAGCTGTTTTTT; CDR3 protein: CASSPIAWQNTGELFF
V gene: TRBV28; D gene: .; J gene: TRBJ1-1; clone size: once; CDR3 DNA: TGTGCCAGCAGTCCTTTAGTGGACACACTCGGAGACACTGAAGCTTTCTTT; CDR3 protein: CASSPLVDTLGDTEAFF
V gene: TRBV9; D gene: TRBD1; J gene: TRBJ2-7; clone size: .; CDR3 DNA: TGTGCCAGCAGCACGACGACAGGGCCAGCCTACGAGCAGTACTTC; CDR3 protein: CASSTTTGPAYEQYF
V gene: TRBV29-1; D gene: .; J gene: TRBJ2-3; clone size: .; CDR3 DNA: TGCAGCACAGACGGGACAGATACGCAGTATTTT; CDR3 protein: CSTDGTDTQYF
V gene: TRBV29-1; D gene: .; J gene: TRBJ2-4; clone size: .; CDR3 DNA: TGCAGCGCTAGAGGGGTATCCAAAAACATTCAGTACTTC; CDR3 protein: CSARGVSKNIQYF
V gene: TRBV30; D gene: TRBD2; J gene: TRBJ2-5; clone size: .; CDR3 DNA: TGTGCCTGGACCCCTAGCGGGAGGGCCAAGACCCAGTACTTC; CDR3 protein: CAWTPSGRAKTQYF
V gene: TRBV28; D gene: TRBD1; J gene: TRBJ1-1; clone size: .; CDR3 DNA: TGTGCCAGCAGTTTTCGCGGACAGGGCGAAGCTTTCTTT; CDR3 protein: CASSFRGQGEAFF
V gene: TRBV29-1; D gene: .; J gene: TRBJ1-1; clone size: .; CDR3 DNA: TGCAGCGTTGAAGATACAGGTTACGCTTTCTTT; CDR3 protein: CSVEDTGYAFF
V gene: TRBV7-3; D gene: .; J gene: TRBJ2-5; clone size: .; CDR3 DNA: TGTGCCAGCAGCTTAATGCCAGGCTCCCCGGAGACCCAGTACTTC; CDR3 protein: CASSLMPGSPETQYF
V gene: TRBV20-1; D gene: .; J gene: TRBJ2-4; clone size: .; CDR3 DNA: TGCAGTGCTAGAGAACTACAGGGCGAAAACATTCAGTACTTC; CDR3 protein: CSARELQGENIQYF
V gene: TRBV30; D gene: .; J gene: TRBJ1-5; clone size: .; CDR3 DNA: TGTGCCTGGAGTTCCTCCCCAGGTAGCAATCAGCCCCAGCATTTT; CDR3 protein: CAWSSSPGSNQPQHF
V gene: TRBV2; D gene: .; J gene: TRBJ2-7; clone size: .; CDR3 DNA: TGTGCCAGCAAGCGGGAGACAGGGGGGTACGAGCAGTACTTC; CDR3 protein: CASKRETGGYEQYF
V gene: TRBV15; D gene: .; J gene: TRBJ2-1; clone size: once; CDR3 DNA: TGTGCCACCAGCAGAGAGTCGAGGGACGATGAGCAGTTCTTC; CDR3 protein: CATSRESRDDEQFF
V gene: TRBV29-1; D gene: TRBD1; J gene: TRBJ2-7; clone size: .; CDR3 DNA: TGCAGCGTTTCCGGGACAGGGTACGAGCAGTACTTC; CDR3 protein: CSVSGTGYEQYF
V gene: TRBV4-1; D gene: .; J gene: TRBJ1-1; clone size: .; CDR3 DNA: TGCGCCAGCAGCCCCCCCGTAGGGGACACTGAAGCTTTCTTT; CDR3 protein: CASSPPVGDTEAFF
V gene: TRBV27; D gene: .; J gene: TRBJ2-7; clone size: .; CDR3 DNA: TGTGCCAGCAGTTCCACAGGGCCCTACGAGCAGTACTTC; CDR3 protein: CASSSTGPYEQYF
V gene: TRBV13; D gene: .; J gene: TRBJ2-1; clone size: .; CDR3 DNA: TGTGCCAGCAGCGGCTTAGTGTCCAATGAGCAGTTCTTC; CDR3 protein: CASSGLVSNEQFF
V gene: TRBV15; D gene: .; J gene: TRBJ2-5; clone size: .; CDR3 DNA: TGTGCCACCAGCAGCCAACGGACTACCACGACCCAGTACTTC; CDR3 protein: CATSSQRTTTTQYF
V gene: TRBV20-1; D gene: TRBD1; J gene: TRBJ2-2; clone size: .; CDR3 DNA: TGCAGTGCTAGAGACTCGGACAGGGCAACAGTCGGGGAGCTGTTTTTT; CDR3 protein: CSARDSDRATVGELFF
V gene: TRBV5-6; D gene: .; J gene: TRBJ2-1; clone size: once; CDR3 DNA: TGTGCCAGCAGGTACGGGACCTACAATGAGCAGTTCTTC; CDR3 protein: CASRYGTYNEQFF